The rows below give T cell receptor beta chains drawn from one sample of a study of control samples from healthy donors and cancer patients. Assay: immunoSEQ multiplex PCR; the TCRdb copy retains only in-frame clones and omits some. The sample shows around 51,000 clones, about nine tenths of them seen only once. The sample consisted of PBMCs. The origin of the receptors is a man in his fifties with head and neck cancer. Each CDR3 is given with its conserved first and last residue. D genes are given only for firm matches. The size of a clone is reported for some rows only, either as once, few or many, or as a class for expanded clones.

D	size	J	V	DNA	CDR3
-	few	TRBJ1-5	TRBV15	TGTGCCGCCGGTGGACAGCTTGGCCAGCCCCAGCATTTT	CAAGGQLGQPQHF
-	-	TRBJ2-7	TRBV11-2	TGTGCCAGCAGCTCCCGGATGAACGAGCAGTACTTC	CASSSRMNEQYF
TRBD1	-	TRBJ1-5	TRBV6-4	TGTGCCAGCAGCGTAATACGGACAGGGGAAACACAGCCCCAGCATTTT	CASSVIRTGETQPQHF
-	-	TRBJ1-1	TRBV19	TGTGCCAGTAGTCCCCATAGGGACACTGAAGCTTTCTTT	CASSPHRDTEAFF
TRBD2	-	TRBJ2-7	TRBV6-5	TGTGCCAGCACTCCGGCGCGCGGGGGCTACGAGCAGTACTTC	CASTPARGGYEQYF
TRBD2	once	TRBJ2-1	TRBV7-9	TGTGCCAGCAGCTTAGCCGCTAGCGGGGGCTATGAGCAGTTCTTC	CASSLAASGGYEQFF
-	-	TRBJ1-2	TRBV24-1	TGTGCCACCAGTGATTCCCCGGGCAGGGCGTACTATGGCTACACCTTC	CATSDSPGRAYYGYTF
-	-	TRBJ2-1	TRBV5-8	TGTGCCAGCAGCTTGGGGGCTCGGGATGAGCAGTTCTTC	CASSLGARDEQFF
TRBD2	few	TRBJ2-5	TRBV7-8	TGTGCCAGCAGGAAAGGGGCTAGCGGGGGGACCCAAGAGACCCAGTACTTC	CASRKGASGGTQETQYF
-	-	TRBJ2-2	TRBV28	TGTGCCAGCAGGCCACCGGGAGCGAACACCGGGGAGCTGTTTTTT	CASRPPGANTGELFF
-	-	TRBJ2-7	TRBV27	TGTGCCAGTTTCAGTAGCTCCTACGAGCAGTACTTC	CASFSSSYEQYF
-	-	TRBJ2-7	TRBV15	TGTGCCACCAGCAGAGATGAGGGCCCCTACGAGCAGTACTTC	CATSRDEGPYEQYF
TRBD1	few	TRBJ1-3	TRBV7-9	TGTGCCAGCAGCTCACCCCCAGGGGGGAGAGGAAACACCATATATTTT	CASSSPPGGRGNTIYF
-	-	TRBJ2-1	TRBV4-1	TGCGCCAGCAGCCCTCCCTCGAATGAGCAGTTCTTC	CASSPPSNEQFF
-	-	TRBJ2-4	TRBV3-1/TRBV3-2	TGTGCCAGCAGCCAAGATAGAAGCGGATCAGCCAAAAACATTCAGTACTTC	CASSQDRSGSAKNIQYF
TRBD1	-	TRBJ2-3	TRBV5-5	TGTGCCAGCAGCACTGCAGGACAGGGGGTTTACGGAGATACGCAGTATTTT	CASSTAGQGVYGDTQYF
-	-	TRBJ1-1	TRBV5-4	TGTGCCGCTAGGGGGGAGACTGAAGCTTTCTTT	CAARGETEAFF
-	-	TRBJ2-2	TRBV27	TGTGCCAGCAGTTTCCACACCGGGGAGCTGTTTTTT	CASSFHTGELFF
TRBD2	-	TRBJ2-1	TRBV6-5	TGTGCCAGTTCACAGCGGGAGAGCTCCTACAATGAGCAGTTCTTC	CASSQRESSYNEQFF
-	-	TRBJ2-7	TRBV4-2	TGTGCCAGCAGCCAAGTCCCAAACTACGAGCAGTACTTC	CASSQVPNYEQYF
-	-	TRBJ2-3	TRBV4-2	TGTGCCAGCAGCCGGGGCTCAGATACGCAGTATTTT	CASSRGSDTQYF
-	-	TRBJ1-6	TRBV2	TGTGCCAGCAGCCGGGGGAGTTCACCCCTCCACTTT	CASSRGSSPLHF
-	-	TRBJ2-5	TRBV6-5	TGTGCCAGCAGCCGAGGAGGGACAGTTCAAGAGACCCAGTACTTC	CASSRGGTVQETQYF
-	few	TRBJ2-2	TRBV5-4	TGTGCCAGCAGCCGGGTTCGGAACACCGGGGAGCTGTTTTTT	CASSRVRNTGELFF
-	-	TRBJ1-1	TRBV6-2/TRBV6-3	TGTGCCAGCAGTTACTCGCTGGGGGGGCGGAACACTGAAGCTTTCTTT	CASSYSLGGRNTEAFF
TRBD1	-	TRBJ2-5	TRBV18	TGTGCCAGCTCCCTTGGACAGGTCCAAGAGACCCAGTACTTC	CASSLGQVQETQYF
-	-	TRBJ2-1	TRBV29-1	TGCAGCGTTGAAGAGGTAAGCTACAATGAGCAGTTCTTC	CSVEEVSYNEQFF
TRBD1	-	TRBJ2-1	TRBV11-3	TGTGCCAGCAGCTCCGGACAGGGAGCTGAGCAGTTCTTC	CASSSGQGAEQFF
TRBD1	-	TRBJ1-1	TRBV6-5	TGTGCCAGCAGTAGGGACAGGGGCGTCAACACTGAAGCTTTCTTT	CASSRDRGVNTEAFF
-	-	TRBJ1-2	TRBV30	TGTGCCTGGAGTGTAGGTGGCGGAGGCAGGGGCAACTATGGCTACACCTTC	CAWSVGGGGRGNYGYTF
-	-	TRBJ2-1	TRBV7-3	TGTGCCAGCAGCCCGGAGGGGAGCTCCTACAATGAGCAGTTCTTC	CASSPEGSSYNEQFF
-	-	TRBJ2-2	TRBV25-1	TGTGCCAGCAGTCCCCCCGAGACAGGGAACACCGGGGAGCTGTTTTTT	CASSPPETGNTGELFF
-	-	TRBJ2-3	TRBV6-1	TGTGCCAGCAGTGAATGGCTGGATGATACGCAGTATTTT	CASSEWLDDTQYF
TRBD1	-	TRBJ2-3	TRBV6-4	TGTGCCAGCAGTGACTCGACAGGGGGCGCAGATACGCAGTATTTT	CASSDSTGGADTQYF
TRBD2	-	TRBJ2-1	TRBV6-2/TRBV6-3	TGTGCCAGCAGCAACGAGCGGGGGGAGCAGTTCTTC	CASSNERGEQFF